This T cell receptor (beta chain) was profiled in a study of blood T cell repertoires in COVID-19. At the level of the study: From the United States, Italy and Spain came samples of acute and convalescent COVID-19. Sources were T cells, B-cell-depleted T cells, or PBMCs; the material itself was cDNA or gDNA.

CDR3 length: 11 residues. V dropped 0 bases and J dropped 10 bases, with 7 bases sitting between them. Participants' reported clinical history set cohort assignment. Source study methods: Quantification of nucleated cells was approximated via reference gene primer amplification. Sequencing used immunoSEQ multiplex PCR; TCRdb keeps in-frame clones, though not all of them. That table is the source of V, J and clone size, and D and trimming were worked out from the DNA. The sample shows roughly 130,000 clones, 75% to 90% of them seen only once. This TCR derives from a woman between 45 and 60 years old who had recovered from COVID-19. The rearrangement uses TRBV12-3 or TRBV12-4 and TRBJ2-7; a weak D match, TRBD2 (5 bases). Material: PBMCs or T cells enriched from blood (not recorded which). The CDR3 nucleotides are TGTGCCAGCAGTTTAGCCGGGAAACAGTACTTC. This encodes CASSLAGKQYF.